The clone carrying this TCR beta chain was seen a few times. Then a second PCR, running roughly 7 to 11 cycles, was carried out with a sample-barcoded 5' primer and a J-beta primer mix. Every individual sample yielded 2.5 million or more paired-end reads (each containing CDR3). TCRdb reanalysed the 5' RACE reads using MiXCR and keeps one entry per CDR3 protein. The sample carries approximately 700,000 distinct CDR3 sequences, about 30% recorded once. The length of the CDR3 is 14 residues. Trimming removed 5 bases at V and 2 bases at J, with 13 bases between. Germline V gene sequence: CDR1 LNHDA, CDR2 SQIVND (reference sequence). These data originate in a study of blood T cells in healthy people across ages.

Input material: blood. V is TRBV19 and J is TRBJ2-7, with D possibly matching TRBD2 (6 bases). This TCR came from a woman older than 75 in good health. In DNA, the CDR3 is TGTGCCAGTAGTGCCGTGACTAGGCCCTACGAGCAGTACTTC. This sequence encodes CASSAVTRPYEQYF.